These 8 T cell receptor beta chains originate from one sample sequenced in a study of shared clonotypes between healthy human individuals. Repertoires were generated with immunoSEQ multiplex PCR, while TCRdb's copy carries only in-frame clones and drops some. Among roughly 2,000,000 clones listed, 93% were seen once. Only CD45RO-negative cells positively selected for CCR7 counted as naive CD8 cells, so terminally differentiated effector memory CD45RA+ cells were excluded. Material for sequencing was naive CD8+ T cells from PBMCs. The receptor source for this set is a man in his late teens or twenties in good health. Some clones in this sample may be carry-over from other donors' samples.

The chain couples TRBV28 to TRBJ2-7; 10 positions agree with TRBD2. The CDR3 totals 15 residues. Per the germline V gene, CDR1 is MDHEN and CDR2 is SYDVKM. The V segment lost 3 bases and the J segment 2 bases; nucleotides outside the gene matches: 4. The CDR3 here is CASSFRTSGTYEQYF. DNA for the CDR3: TGTGCCAGCAGTTTCCGGACTAGCGGTACCTACGAGCAGTACTTC.

This chain connects TRBV19 to TRBJ1-4; 11 nucleotides match TRBD1. The CDR3 has 16 residues. CDR1 is LNHDA, CDR2 SQIVND, per germline (reference sequence). V was clipped by 8 bases and J by 5 bases; unmatched bases: 10. The CDR3 region is CASASGQGVENEKLFF. CDR3 coding DNA: TGTGCCAGTGCGTCGGGACAGGGGGTTGAAAATGAAAAACTGTTTTTT.

The rearrangement uses TRBV27 and TRBJ2-1; 8 nucleotides agree with TRBD2. Trimming at V came to 2 bases and at J to 3 bases, leaving 6 bases not matched to a gene. The CDR3 has 16 amino acids. Per germline, CDR1 MNHEY and CDR2 SMNVEV (reference sequence). CDR3 DNA: TGTGCCAGCAGTTTAGAGGGACTAGGAGTCTACAATGAGCAGTTCTTC. It translates to CASSLEGLGVYNEQFF.

In the case of this clone: Other DNA sequences in the sample encode the same CDR3. This chain joins TRBV28 and TRBJ2-7; D tentatively fits TRBD1 or TRBD2 (5 bases each). The V gene lost 6 bases and the J gene lost 5 bases, with 14 bases spanning the gap. The CDR3 has 13 residues. Germline V gene sequence: CDR1 MDHEN, CDR2 SYDVKM. For the CDR3, the DNA is TGTGCCAGCAGCCTCTCAGGGAGCCACGAGCAGTACTTC. Translated: CASSLSGSHEQYF.

V usage is TRBV29-1 and J usage is TRBJ1-2, with D tentatively TRBD1 (6 bases). V was pared by 8 bases and J by 0 bases, with 22 bases between. From germline, CDR1 is SQVTM and CDR2 ANQGSEA. This CDR3 is built from 16 residues. Here the CDR3 reads CSLWRSGTPANYGYTF. The CDR3 nucleotides are TGCAGCTTATGGAGGTCCGGGACACCTGCTAACTATGGCTACACCTTC.

The rearrangement uses TRBV4-1 and TRBJ1-1, with D tentatively TRBD1 (5 bases). The CDR3 is 17 amino acids. Trimming shortened V by 4 bases and J by 0 bases, and 18 bases separated the two germline ends. CDR1 and CDR2 (germline): MGHRA, YSYEKL. The DNA for the CDR3 is TGCGCCAGCAGCCCAACACCCCGGGGGTCCATGAACACTGAAGCTTTCTTT. This codes for CASSPTPRGSMNTEAFF.

The rearrangement links TRBV9 to TRBJ1-3; D remains ambiguous. In germline, CDR1 is SGDLS, CDR2 YYNGEE. The CDR3 sequence is 18 residues long. V was clipped by 0 bases and J by 0 bases, with 16 bases between them. Here the CDR3 reads CASSVEWISGSSGNTIYF. CDR3 coding DNA: TGTGCCAGCAGCGTAGAATGGATCTCGGGGAGCTCTGGAAACACCATATATTTT.

The J gene is TRBJ2-7, the V gene TRBV28; TRBD2 agrees at 7 bases. The germline CDR1 and CDR2 sequences are MDHEN and SYDVKM. This CDR3 is built from 17 residues. The junction had 18 bases not matched to a gene; V was cut back by 4 bases and J by 6 bases. Written as DNA, the CDR3 is TGTGCCAGCAGTTCCGACCATGCCTTGGGGAGGGGCTCCGAGCAGTACTTC. Translated, it gives CASSSDHALGRGSEQYF.